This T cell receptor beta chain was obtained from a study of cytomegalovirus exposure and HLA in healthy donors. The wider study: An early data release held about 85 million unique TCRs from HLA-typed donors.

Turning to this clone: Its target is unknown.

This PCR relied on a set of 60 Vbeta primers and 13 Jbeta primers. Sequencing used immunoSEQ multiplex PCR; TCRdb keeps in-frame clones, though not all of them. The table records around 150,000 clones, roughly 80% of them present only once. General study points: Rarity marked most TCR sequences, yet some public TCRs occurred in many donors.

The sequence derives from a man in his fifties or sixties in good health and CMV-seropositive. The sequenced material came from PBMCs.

The CDR3 is CASSRAAGGSTDTQYF. CDR3 DNA sequence: TGTGCCAGCAGCAGAGCAGCGGGGGGGAGCACAGATACGCAGTATTTT. The chain combines TRBV5-4 with TRBJ2-3; 10 nucleotides align to TRBD2. The CDR3 covers 16 residues. Trimming removed 4 bases from V and 0 bases from J; junction bases left unmatched: 5. Germline V gene lookup returns CDR1 SGHNT and CDR2 YYREEE (reference sequence). The variable domain in full, completed from reference TRBV5-4 and TRBJ2-3, reads ETGVTQSPTHLIKTRGQQVTLRCSSQSGHNTVSWYQQALGQGPQFIFQYYREEENGRGNFPPRFSGLQFPNYSSELNVNALELDDSALYLCASSRAAGGSTDTQYFGPGTRLTVL.